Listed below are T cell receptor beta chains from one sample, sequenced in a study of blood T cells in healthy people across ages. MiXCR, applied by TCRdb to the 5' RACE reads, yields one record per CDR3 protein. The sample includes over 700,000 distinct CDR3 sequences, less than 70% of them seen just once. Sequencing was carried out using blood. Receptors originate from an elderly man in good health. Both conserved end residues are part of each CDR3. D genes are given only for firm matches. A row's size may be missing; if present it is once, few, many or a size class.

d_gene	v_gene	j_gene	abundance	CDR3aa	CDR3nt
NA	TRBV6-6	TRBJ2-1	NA	CASSYSKGPVGDEQFF	TGTGCCAGCAGTTACTCGAAAGGCCCCGTTGGCGATGAGCAGTTCTTC
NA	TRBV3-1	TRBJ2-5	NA	CASSQGPGRGSQETQYF	TGTGCCAGCAGCCAAGGACCCGGGAGAGGTTCCCAAGAGACCCAGTACTTC
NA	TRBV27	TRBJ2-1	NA	CASSYDRTLSSYNEQFF	TGTGCCAGCAGTTACGATAGGACTCTTAGCTCCTACAATGAGCAGTTCTTC
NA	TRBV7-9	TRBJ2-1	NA	CASSLAFGRGGMDEQFF	TGTGCCAGCAGCTTAGCGTTTGGGAGAGGGGGAATGGATGAGCAGTTCTTC
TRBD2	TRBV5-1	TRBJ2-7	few	CASNTGTSGGSEQYF	TGCGCCAGCAATACCGGGACTAGCGGGGGGTCGGAGCAGTACTTC
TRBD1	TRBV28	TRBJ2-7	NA	CASRPGQGYYEQYF	TGTGCCAGCAGGCCGGGACAGGGCTACTACGAGCAGTACTTC
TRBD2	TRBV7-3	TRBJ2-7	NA	CASSSMGGGAYEQYF	TGTGCCAGCAGCTCAATGGGCGGGGGGGCCTACGAGCAGTACTTC
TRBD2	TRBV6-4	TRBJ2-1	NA	CASSTLAGSKLNEQFF	TGTGCCAGCAGTACACTAGCGGGGAGTAAGCTGAATGAGCAGTTCTTC
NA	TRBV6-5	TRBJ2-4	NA	CASSPWESLGKNIQYF	TGTGCCAGCAGCCCGTGGGAGAGTCTCGGCAAAAACATTCAGTACTTC
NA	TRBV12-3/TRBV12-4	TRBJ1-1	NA	CASSSGHLNTEAFF	TGTGCCAGCAGTTCGGGACACTTGAACACTGAAGCTTTCTTT
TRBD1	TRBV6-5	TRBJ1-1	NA	CASRRQGLPEAFF	TGTGCCAGCAGGCGACAGGGGTTACCTGAAGCTTTCTTT
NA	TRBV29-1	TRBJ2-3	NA	CSVASPSTDTQYF	TGCAGCGTTGCAAGTCCTAGCACAGATACGCAGTATTTT